One sample yielded the 9 T cell receptor beta chains listed below, sequenced in a study of T cell responses to AZD1222 COVID-19 vaccine. Sequencing was performed with immunoSEQ multiplex PCR; in TCRdb, only in-frame clones are kept and a portion is missing. This table has 85,000 to 90,000 clones, roughly 89% appearing once. This sample comprised peripheral blood, obtained 28 days after the second AZD1222 dose. These receptors were taken from an adult who received the AZD1222 COVID-19 vaccine.

The V and J genes are TRBV30 and TRBJ2-5; tentative D call: TRBD2 (6 bases). Germline lookup yields CDR1 GTSNPN and CDR2 SVGIG (reference sequence). V lost 2 bases and J 4 bases, leaving 11 bases between the germline ends. This CDR3 has 13 amino acids. The CDR3 here is CAWSRGSAETQYF. Here the CDR3 DNA reads TGTGCCTGGAGTCGGGGGTCCGCAGAGACCCAGTACTTC.

The V gene is TRBV6-5, the J gene TRBJ2-7, with D perhaps matching TRBD1 or TRBD2 (5 bases each). Germline CDR1 MNHEY, CDR2 SVGAGI. V was trimmed by 0 bases and J by 9 bases, leaving 15 bases between them. This CDR3 contains 14 residues. The CDR3 DNA reads TGTGCCAGCAGTTACTCTCTTGGGGGTACCGGGCAGTACTTC. Its protein is CASSYSLGGTGQYF.

The chain uses TRBV3-1 (or the pseudogene TRBV3-2) and TRBJ2-7; unclear D gene. The V gene lost 3 bases and the J gene lost 3 bases, with 12 bases spanning the gap. In germline, CDR1 is LGHDT, CDR2 YNNKEL (reference sequence). This CDR3 is built from 14 residues. The CDR3 nucleotides are TGTGCCAGCAGCCACCAGCCCCCGGGCTACGAGCAGTACTTC. Translation: CASSHQPPGYEQYF.

V usage is TRBV5-1 and J usage is TRBJ2-5; no reliable D call. This CDR3 is 14 amino acids long. Germline CDR1 SGHRS, CDR2 YFSETQ. Between the trimmed V and J ends, which lost 0 bases and 1 base, there was a span of 7 bases. CDR3 amino acids: CASSLVGFQETQYF. The DNA of the CDR3 is TGCGCCAGCAGCTTGGTGGGCTTCCAAGAGACCCAGTACTTC.

The chain links TRBV6-5 to TRBJ1-5; TRBD1 might be the D (6 bases). There are 14 residues in the CDR3. Trimming removed 7 bases at V and 5 bases at J, with 15 bases between. Germline CDR1 reads MNHEY; CDR2 reads SVGAGI. The DNA of the CDR3 is TGTGCCAGCAAGGAAGGGGGGTGGGATCAGCCCCAGCATTTT. Translating gives CASKEGGWDQPQHF.

The V and J genes are TRBV18 and TRBJ1-5; D is uncertain. This CDR3 contains 14 residues. V dropped 10 bases and J dropped 4 bases, with 17 bases sitting between them. From germline, CDR1 is KGHSH and CDR2 LQKENI. The CDR3 sequence: CATRSSGTNQPQHF. The CDR3 coding sequence is TGTGCCACTCGTTCATCAGGTACAAATCAGCCCCAGCATTTT.

The rearrangement links TRBV7-3 to TRBJ2-3; 9 bases fit TRBD1. With 5 bases clipped from V and 5 bases from J, the junction kept 8 bases outside the gene matches. The germline V gene has CDR1 SGHTA and CDR2 FQGTGA. This CDR3 is built from 15 residues. In DNA, the CDR3 is TGTGCCAGCAGCGGTACAGGGGGCGAGGGAGATACGCAGTATTTT. Its protein is CASSGTGGEGDTQYF.

This clone was picked up one time. This sequence joins TRBV5-4 and TRBJ1-1; D is ambiguous. CDR1 is SGHNT, CDR2 YYREEE, per germline (reference sequence). The CDR3 runs to 17 residues. V was clipped by 4 bases and J by 6 bases, with 25 bases between them. CDR3 DNA sequence: TGTGCCAGCAGCCCAAATGGCGTAAGGACGGGAATCTCTGAAGCTTTCTTT. Protein: CASSPNGVRTGISEAFF.

The J gene is TRBJ1-4, the V gene TRBV28; 8 nucleotides match TRBD1. The CDR3 runs 14 residues. V was pared by 2 bases and J by 14 bases, with 10 bases of the junction left unmatched. Germline V gene sequence: CDR1 MDHEN, CDR2 SYDVKM. CDR3 coding DNA: TGTGCCAGCAGTTTAGCTGGACAGGGCCAAACGCTGTTTTTT. As protein: CASSLAGQGQTLFF.